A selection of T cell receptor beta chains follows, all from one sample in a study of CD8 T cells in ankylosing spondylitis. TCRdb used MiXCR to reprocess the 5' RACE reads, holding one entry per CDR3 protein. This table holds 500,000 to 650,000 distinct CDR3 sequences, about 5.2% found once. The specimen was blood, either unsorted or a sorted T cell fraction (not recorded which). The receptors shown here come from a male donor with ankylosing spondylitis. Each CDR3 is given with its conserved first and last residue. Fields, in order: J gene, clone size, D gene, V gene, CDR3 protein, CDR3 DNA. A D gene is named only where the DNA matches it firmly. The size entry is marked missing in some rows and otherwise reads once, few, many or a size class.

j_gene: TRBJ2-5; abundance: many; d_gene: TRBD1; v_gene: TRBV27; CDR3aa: CASSLWGTVQETQYF; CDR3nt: TGTGCCAGCAGTTTATGGGGGACAGTCCAAGAGACCCAGTACTTC
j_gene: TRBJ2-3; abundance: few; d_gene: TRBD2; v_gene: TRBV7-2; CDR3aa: CASSLPAGGFRDTQYF; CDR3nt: TGTGCCAGCAGCTTACCAGCGGGAGGGTTCAGGGATACGCAGTATTTT
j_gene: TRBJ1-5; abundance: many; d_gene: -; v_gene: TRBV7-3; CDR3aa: CASSSDKDQPQHF; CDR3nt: TGTGCCAGCAGCTCAGACAAGGATCAGCCCCAGCATTTT
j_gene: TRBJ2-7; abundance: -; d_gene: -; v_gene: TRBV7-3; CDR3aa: CASSSGASLEQYF; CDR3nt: TGTGCCAGCAGCTCCGGGGCATCCCTCGAGCAGTACTTC
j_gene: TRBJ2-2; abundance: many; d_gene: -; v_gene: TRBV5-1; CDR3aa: CASSPESNTGELFF; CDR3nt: TGCGCCAGCAGCCCTGAATCGAACACCGGGGAGCTGTTTTTT
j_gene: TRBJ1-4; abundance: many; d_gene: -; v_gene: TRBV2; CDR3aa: CASSGGDGNEKLFF; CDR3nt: TGTGCCAGCAGTGGAGGGGACGGAAATGAAAAACTGTTTTTT
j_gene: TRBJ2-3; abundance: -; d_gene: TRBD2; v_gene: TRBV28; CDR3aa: CASSFGVAGSGWTDTQYF; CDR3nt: TGTGCCAGCAGTTTTGGTGTCGCTGGTAGCGGGTGGACAGATACGCAGTATTTT
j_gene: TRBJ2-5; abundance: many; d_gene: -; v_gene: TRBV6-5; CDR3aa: CASSHRETQYF; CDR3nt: TGTGCCAGCAGTCACCGAGAGACCCAGTACTTC
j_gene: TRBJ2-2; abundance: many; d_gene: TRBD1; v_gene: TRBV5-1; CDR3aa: CASSPGRGTEDGELFF; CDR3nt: TGCGCCAGCAGCCCTGGCCGAGGGACAGAAGACGGGGAGCTGTTTTTT
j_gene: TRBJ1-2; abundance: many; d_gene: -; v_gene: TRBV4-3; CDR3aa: CASSHTGSRGYGYTF; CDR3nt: TGCGCCAGCAGCCACACAGGGTCCAGGGGCTATGGCTACACCTTC
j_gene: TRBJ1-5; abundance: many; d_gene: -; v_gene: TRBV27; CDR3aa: CASRWGAPDQPQHF; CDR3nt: TGTGCCTCCCGGTGGGGGGCACCAGATCAGCCCCAGCATTTT
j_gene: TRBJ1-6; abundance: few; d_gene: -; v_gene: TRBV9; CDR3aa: CASIAGDSPLHF; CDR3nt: TGTGCCAGCATCGCGGGGGATTCACCCCTCCACTTT
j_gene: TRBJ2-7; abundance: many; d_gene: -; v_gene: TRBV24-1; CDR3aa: CATSAGYEQYF; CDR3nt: TGTGCCACCAGTGCAGGCTACGAGCAGTACTTC
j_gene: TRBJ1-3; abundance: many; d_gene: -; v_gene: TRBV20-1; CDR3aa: CSARQVGAGNTIYF; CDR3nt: TGCAGTGCGCGACAAGTGGGGGCTGGAAACACCATATATTTT
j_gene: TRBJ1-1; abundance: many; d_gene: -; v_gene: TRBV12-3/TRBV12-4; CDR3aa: CASSLRHRILF; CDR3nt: TGTGCCAGCAGTTTACGGCACCGGATCCTCTTT
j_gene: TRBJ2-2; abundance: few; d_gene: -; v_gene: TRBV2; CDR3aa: CASSELTGNTGELFF; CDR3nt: TGTGCCAGCAGTGAATTAACAGGGAACACCGGGGAGCTGTTTTTT
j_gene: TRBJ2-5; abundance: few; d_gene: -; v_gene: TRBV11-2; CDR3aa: CASSSPGAQYF; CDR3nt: TGTGCCAGCAGCTCCCCCGGGGCCCAGTACTTC
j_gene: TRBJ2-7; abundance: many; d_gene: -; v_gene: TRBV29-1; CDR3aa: CSVEGSASSSYEQYF; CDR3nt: TGCAGCGTTGAAGGGAGCGCATCCTCCTCCTACGAGCAGTACTTC
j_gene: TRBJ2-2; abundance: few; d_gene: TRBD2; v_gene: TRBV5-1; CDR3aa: CASSSLGSGAGELFF; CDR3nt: TGCGCCAGCAGCTCCCTCGGGAGCGGGGCCGGGGAGCTGTTTTTT
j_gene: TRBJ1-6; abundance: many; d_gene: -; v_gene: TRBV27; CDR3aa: CASSLIRKSPLHF; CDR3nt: TGTGCCAGCAGTTTAATTAGGAAATCACCCCTCCACTTT
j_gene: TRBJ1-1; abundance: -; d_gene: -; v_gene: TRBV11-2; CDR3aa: CASSPSLLGEAFF; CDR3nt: TGTGCCAGCAGCCCATCCCTCCTCGGGGAAGCTTTCTTT
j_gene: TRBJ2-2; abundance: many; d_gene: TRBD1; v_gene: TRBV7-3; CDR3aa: CASSPGQVNTGELFF; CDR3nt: TGTGCCAGCAGCCCGGGACAGGTGAACACCGGGGAGCTGTTTTTT
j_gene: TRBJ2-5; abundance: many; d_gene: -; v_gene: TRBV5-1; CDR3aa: CASSLGKLGVGETQYF; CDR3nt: TGCGCCAGCAGCCTCGGAAAACTAGGGGTTGGGGAGACCCAGTACTTC
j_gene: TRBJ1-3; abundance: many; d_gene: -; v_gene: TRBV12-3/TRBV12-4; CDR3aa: CASSSGNSGNTIYF; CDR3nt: TGTGCCAGCAGTTCTGGCAACTCTGGAAACACCATATATTTT
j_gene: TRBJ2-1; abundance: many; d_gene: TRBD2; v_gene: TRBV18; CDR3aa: CASSQGLAGGDEQFF; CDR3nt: TGTGCCAGCTCACAAGGACTAGCGGGAGGGGATGAGCAGTTCTTC
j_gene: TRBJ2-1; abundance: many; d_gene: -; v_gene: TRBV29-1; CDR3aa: CSVAGVLDLSSYNEQFF; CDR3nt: TGCAGCGTCGCAGGGGTTCTAGATCTAAGCTCCTACAATGAGCAGTTCTTC
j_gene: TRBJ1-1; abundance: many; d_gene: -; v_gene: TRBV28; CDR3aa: CASWWGVNTEAFF; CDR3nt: TGTGCCAGCTGGTGGGGTGTAAACACTGAAGCTTTCTTT
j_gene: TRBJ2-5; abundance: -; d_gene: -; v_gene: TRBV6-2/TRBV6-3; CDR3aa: CASGRVETQYF; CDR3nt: TGTGCCAGCGGAAGAGTGGAGACCCAGTACTTC
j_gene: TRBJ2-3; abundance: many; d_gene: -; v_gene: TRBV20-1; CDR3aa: CSARDPYSYTDTQYF; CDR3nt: TGCAGTGCTAGAGATCCCTACTCATACACAGATACGCAGTATTTT
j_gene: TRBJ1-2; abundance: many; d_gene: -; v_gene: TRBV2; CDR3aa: CASSEALREISYTF; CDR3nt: TGTGCCAGCAGTGAAGCGTTACGGGAGATTAGCTACACCTTC
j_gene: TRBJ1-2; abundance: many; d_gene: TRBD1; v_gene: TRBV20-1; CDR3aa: CSVGQGARGAGYTF; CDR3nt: TGCAGTGTTGGACAGGGGGCGAGGGGAGCTGGCTACACCTTC
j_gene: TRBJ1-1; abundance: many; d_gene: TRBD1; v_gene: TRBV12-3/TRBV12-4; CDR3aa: CASSFSTGRAFF; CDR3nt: TGTGCCAGCAGTTTTTCGACAGGGCGAGCTTTCTTT
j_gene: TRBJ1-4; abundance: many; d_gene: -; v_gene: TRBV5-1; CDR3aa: CASSSGDEKLFF; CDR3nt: TGCGCCAGCAGCTCCGGGGATGAAAAACTGTTTTTT
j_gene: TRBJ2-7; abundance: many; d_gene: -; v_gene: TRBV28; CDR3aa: CASSLVPVNYEQYF; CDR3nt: TGTGCCAGCAGTTTAGTTCCAGTTAACTACGAGCAGTACTTC
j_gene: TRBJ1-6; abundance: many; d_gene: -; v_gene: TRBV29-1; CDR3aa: CSVRDPNSPLHF; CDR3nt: TGCAGCGTCCGGGACCCTAATTCACCCCTCCACTTT
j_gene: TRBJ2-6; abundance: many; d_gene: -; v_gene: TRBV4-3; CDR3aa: CASSQVGGANVLTF; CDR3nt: TGCGCCAGCAGCCAAGTTGGTGGGGCCAACGTCCTGACTTTC
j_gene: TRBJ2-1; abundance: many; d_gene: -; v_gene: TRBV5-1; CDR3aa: CASSAISPNEQFF; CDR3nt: TGCGCCAGCAGCGCTATAAGCCCCAATGAGCAGTTCTTC
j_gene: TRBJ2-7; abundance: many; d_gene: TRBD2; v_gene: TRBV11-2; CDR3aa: CASSLSGTSGNLAYEQYF; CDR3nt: TGTGCCAGCAGCTTATCAGGGACTAGCGGAAATCTAGCCTACGAGCAGTACTTC
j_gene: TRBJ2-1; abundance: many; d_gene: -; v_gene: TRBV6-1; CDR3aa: CASSGRGSYNEQFF; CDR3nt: TGTGCCAGCAGTGGGCGGGGTTCCTACAATGAGCAGTTCTTC
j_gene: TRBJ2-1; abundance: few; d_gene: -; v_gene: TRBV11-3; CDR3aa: CASSPRRALLTYNEQFF; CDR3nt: TGTGCCAGCAGCCCCCGGAGGGCGCTCCTTACCTACAATGAGCAGTTCTTC
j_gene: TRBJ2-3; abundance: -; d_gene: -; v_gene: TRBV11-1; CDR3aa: CASSPRMNPRRSTDTQYF; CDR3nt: TGTGCCAGCAGCCCCCGAATGAACCCTAGGCGTAGCACAGATACGCAGTATTTT
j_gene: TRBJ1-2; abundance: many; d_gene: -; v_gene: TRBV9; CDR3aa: CASSTGGYGYTF; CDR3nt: TGTGCCAGCAGCACGGGGGGATATGGCTACACCTTC
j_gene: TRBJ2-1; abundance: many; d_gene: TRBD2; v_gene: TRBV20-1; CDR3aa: CSAVTSGSLNNEQFF; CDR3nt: TGCAGTGCTGTGACTAGCGGGAGTCTCAACAATGAGCAGTTCTTC
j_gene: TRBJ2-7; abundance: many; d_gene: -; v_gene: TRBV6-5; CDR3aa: CASSFGHSYEQYF; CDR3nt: TGTGCCAGCAGTTTCGGACACTCCTACGAGCAGTACTTC
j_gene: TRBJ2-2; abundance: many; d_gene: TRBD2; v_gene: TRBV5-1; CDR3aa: CASSTLTSGSRSGELFF; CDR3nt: TGCGCCAGCAGCACCCTTACTAGCGGGAGCCGGTCAGGGGAGCTGTTTTTT
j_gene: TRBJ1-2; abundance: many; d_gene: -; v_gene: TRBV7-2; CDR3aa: CASSLGAAPGDYGYTF; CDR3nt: TGTGCCAGCAGCTTAGGGGCAGCTCCTGGCGACTATGGCTACACCTTC
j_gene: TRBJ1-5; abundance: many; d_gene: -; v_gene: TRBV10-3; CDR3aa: CAISDLAGHQPQHF; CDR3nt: TGTGCCATCAGTGATTTGGCAGGGCATCAGCCCCAGCATTTT
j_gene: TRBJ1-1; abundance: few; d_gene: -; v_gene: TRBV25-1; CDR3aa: CASSPVSGHTEAFF; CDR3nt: TGTGCCAGCAGTCCTGTAAGTGGCCACACTGAAGCTTTCTTT
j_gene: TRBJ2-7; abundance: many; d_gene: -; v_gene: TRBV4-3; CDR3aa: CASSQLESGYEQYF; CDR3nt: TGCGCCAGCAGCCAATTAGAGTCGGGCTACGAGCAGTACTTC
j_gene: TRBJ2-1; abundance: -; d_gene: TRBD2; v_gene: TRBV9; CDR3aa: CASSPGGGGYNEQFF; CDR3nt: TGTGCCAGCAGCCCAGGCGGCGGGGGTTACAATGAGCAGTTCTTC
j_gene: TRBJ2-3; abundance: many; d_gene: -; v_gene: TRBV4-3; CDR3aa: CASSQESADTQYF; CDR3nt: TGCGCCAGCAGCCAAGAGAGCGCAGATACGCAGTATTTT
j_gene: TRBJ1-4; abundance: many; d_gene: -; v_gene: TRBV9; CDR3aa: CASSPQAVSGEKLFF; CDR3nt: TGTGCCAGCAGCCCCCAGGCGGTCTCAGGGGAAAAACTGTTTTTT
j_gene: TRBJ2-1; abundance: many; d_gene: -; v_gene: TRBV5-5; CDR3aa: CASSFGPGPYNEQFF; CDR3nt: -
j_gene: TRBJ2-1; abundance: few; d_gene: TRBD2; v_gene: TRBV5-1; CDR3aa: CASSLVPSGRGNEQFF; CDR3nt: TGCGCCAGCAGCTTGGTTCCTAGCGGGAGAGGGAATGAGCAGTTCTTC
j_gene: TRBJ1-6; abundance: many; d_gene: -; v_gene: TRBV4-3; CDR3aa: CASSQGSRSYNSPLHF; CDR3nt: TGCGCCAGCAGCCAAGGGAGCCGCTCTTATAATTCACCCCTCCACTTT
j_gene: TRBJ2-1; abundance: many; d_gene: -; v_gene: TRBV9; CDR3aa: CASSVSQGINEQFF; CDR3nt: TGTGCCAGCAGCGTATCACAGGGTATCAATGAGCAGTTCTTC
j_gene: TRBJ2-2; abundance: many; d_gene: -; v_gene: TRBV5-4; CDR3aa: CASSSEIANTGELFF; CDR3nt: TGTGCCAGCAGCTCGGAAATCGCGAACACCGGGGAGCTGTTTTTT
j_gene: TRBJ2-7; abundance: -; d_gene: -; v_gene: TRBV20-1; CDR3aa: CSARFKGYEQYF; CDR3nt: TGCAGTGCTCGCTTCAAGGGATACGAGCAGTACTTC
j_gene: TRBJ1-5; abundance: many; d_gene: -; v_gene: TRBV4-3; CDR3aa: CASSQDRRQPQHF; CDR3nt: TGCGCCAGCAGCCAAGATCGCCGGCAGCCCCAGCATTTT